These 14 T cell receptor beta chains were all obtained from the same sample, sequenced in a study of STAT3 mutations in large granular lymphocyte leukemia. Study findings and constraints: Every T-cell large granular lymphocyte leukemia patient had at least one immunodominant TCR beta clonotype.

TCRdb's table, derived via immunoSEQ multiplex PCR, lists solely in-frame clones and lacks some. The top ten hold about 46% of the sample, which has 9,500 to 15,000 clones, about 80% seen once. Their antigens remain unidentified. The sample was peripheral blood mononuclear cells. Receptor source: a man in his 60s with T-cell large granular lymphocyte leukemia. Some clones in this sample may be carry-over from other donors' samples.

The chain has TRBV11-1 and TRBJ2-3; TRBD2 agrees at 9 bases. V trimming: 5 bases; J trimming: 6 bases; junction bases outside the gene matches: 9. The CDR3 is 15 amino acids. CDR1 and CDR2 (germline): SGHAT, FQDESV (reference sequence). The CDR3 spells CASSPRAGGPDTQYF. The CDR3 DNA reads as TGTGCCAGCAGCCCCCGGGCGGGAGGGCCGGATACGCAGTATTTT.

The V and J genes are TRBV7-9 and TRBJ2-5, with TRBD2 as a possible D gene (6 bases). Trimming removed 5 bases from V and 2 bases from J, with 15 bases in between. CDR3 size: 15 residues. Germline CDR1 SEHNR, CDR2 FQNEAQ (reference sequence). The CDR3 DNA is TGTGCCAGCAGCCCCGCGGCGGGATTACAAGAGACCCAGTACTTC. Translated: CASSPAAGLQETQYF.

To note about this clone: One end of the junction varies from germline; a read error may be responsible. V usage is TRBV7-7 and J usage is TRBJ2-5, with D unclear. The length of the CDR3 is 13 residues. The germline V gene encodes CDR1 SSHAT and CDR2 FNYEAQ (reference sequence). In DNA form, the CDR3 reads TGTGCTAGCAGCTTTCGCGCCAGGGAGACCCAGTACTTC. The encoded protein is CASSFRARETQYF.

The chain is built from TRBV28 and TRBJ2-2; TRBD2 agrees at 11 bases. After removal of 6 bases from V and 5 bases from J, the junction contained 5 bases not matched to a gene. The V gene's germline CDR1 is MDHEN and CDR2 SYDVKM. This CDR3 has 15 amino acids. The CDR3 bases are TGTGCCAGCAGGCCTACTAGCGGGAGTACCGGGGAGCTGTTTTTT. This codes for CASRPTSGSTGELFF.

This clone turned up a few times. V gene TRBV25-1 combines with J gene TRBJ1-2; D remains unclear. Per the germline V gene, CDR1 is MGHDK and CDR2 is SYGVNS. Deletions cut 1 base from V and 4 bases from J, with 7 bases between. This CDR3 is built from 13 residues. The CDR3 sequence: CASSEFWGYGYTF. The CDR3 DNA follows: TGTGCCAGCAGTGAATTCTGGGGCTATGGCTACACCTTC.

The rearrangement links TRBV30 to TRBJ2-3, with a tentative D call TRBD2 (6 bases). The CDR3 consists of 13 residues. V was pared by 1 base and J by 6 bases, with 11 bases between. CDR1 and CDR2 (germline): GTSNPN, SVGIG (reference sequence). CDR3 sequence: CAWSGVGGDTQYF. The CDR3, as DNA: TGTGCCTGGAGTGGAGTTGGAGGGGATACGCAGTATTTT.

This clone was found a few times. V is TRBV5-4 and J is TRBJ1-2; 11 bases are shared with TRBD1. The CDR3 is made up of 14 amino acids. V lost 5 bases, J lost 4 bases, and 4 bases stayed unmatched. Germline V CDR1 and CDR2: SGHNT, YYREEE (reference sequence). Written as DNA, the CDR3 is TGTGCCAGCAGTGGGGACAGGGGGTCCTATGGCTACACCTTC. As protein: CASSGDRGSYGYTF.

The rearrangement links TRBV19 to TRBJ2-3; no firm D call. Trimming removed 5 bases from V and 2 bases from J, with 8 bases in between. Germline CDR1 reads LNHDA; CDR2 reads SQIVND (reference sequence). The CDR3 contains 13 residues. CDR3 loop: CASSPTSTDTQYF. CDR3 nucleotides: TGTGCCAGTAGTCCTACGTCCACAGATACGCAGTATTTT.

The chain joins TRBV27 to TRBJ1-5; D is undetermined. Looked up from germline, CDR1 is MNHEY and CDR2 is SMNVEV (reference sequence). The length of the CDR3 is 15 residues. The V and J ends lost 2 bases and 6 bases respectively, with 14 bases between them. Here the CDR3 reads CASSLKGYRGQPQHF. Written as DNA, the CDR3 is TGTGCCAGCAGTTTAAAGGGTTATCGGGGTCAGCCCCAGCATTTT.

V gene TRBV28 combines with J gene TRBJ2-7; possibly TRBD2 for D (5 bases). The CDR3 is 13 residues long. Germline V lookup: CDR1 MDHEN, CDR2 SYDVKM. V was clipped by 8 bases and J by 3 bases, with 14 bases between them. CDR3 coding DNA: TGTGCCAGCGGCATTTTCGGGATCTACGAGCAGTACTTC. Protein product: CASGIFGIYEQYF.

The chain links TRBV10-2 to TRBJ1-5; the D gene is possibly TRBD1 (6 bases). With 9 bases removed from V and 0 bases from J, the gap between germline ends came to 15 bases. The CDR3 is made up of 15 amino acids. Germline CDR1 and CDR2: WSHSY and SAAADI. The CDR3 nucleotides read TGCGCCAGTGCCACAGGGTTCGATAGCAATCAGCCCCAGCATTTT. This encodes CASATGFDSNQPQHF.

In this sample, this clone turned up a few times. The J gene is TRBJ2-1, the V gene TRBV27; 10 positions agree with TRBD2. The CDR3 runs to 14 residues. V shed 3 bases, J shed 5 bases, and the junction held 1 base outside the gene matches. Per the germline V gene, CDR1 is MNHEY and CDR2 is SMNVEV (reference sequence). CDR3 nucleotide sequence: TGTGCCAGCAGTTTCCTAGCGGGGGACAATGAGCAGTTCTTC. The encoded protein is CASSFLAGDNEQFF.

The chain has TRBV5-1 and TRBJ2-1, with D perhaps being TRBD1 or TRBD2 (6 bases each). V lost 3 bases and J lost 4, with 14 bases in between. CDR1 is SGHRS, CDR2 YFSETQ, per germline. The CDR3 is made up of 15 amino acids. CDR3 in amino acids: CASSWETRGYNEQFF. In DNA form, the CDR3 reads TGCGCCAGCAGCTGGGAGACTAGGGGGTACAATGAGCAGTTCTTC.

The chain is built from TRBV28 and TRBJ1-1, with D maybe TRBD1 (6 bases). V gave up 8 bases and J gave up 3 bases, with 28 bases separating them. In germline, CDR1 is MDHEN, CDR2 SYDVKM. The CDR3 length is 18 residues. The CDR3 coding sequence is TGTGCCAGCCGGCCGCCCACCGGGACAACCTGGGGGGACACTGAAGCTTTCTTT. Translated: CASRPPTGTTWGDTEAFF.